This note documents a single T cell receptor (beta chain) sequence. This specimen comes from a study of patients and donors after allogeneic stem cell transplantation. This CDR3 contains 14 residues. Trimming stripped 2 bases from V and 4 bases from J, with 11 bases between. TCRdb recomputed calls from the RT-PCR reads with MiXCR, one row per CDR3 protein. This table holds about 96,000 distinct CDR3 sequences, 40% to 60% found once. This clonotype was sampled from a human donor who was either an allogeneic HSCT recipient or a stem cell or donor lymphocyte infusion donor (not recorded which). It is not recorded whose cells these are; they may come from a transplant donor. Input material: blood, either unsorted or a sorted T cell fraction (not recorded which). J is TRBJ1-2 and V is TRBV12-3 or TRBV12-4, with D possibly TRBD1 on 6 matching bases. For the CDR3, the DNA is TGTGCCAGCAGTTTACAGGGGCAGAGCTATGGCTACACCTTC. It codes for CASSLQGQSYGYTF.